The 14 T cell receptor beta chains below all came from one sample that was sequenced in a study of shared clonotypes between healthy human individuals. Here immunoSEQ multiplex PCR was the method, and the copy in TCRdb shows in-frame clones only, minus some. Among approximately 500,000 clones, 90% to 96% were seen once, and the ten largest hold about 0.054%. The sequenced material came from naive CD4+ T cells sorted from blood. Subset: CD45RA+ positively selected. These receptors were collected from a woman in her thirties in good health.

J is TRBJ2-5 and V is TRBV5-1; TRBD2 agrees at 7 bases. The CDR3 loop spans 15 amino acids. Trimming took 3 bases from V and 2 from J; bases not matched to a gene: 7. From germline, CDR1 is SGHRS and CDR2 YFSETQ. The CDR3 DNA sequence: TGCGCCAGCAGCTCCGGGAGGAGTAGGCAAGAGACCCAGTACTTC. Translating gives CASSSGRSRQETQYF.

DNA for the CDR3: TGTGCCAGTAGTCTTGGGACAGGGGGGGCTCCATCCTACAATGAGCAGTTCTTC. Its protein is CASSLGTGGAPSYNEQFF. J is TRBJ2-1 and V is TRBV19, with TRBD1 matching over 11 bases. There are 18 residues in the CDR3. CDR1 is LNHDA and CDR2 is SQIVND in the germline V gene (reference sequence). J gave up 1 base and V 5 bases, and 10 bases lay outside the gene matches.

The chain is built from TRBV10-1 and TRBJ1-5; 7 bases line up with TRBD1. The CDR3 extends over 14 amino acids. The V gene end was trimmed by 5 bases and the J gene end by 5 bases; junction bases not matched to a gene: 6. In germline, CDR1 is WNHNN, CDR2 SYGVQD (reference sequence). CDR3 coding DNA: TGCGCCAGCAGTCCTACAGGGGTAGATCAGCCCCAGCATTTT. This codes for CASSPTGVDQPQHF.

The CDR3 protein is CASSLWQGYLETQYF. As DNA, the CDR3 is TGCGCCAGCAGCTTGTGGCAGGGTTACCTCGAGACCCAGTACTTC. This chain joins TRBV5-1 and TRBJ2-5; a possible D gene is TRBD1 (5 bases). The ends were cut back, 1 base at V and 5 bases at J, with 15 bases in the middle. The CDR3 is 15 amino acids. CDR1 is SGHRS, CDR2 YFSETQ, per germline.

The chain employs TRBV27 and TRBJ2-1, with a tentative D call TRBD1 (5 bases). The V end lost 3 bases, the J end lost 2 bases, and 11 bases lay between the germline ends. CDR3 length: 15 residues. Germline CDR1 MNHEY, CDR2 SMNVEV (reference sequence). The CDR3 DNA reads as TGTGCCAGCAGTTTCACAGGATTCCCCTACAATGAGCAGTTCTTC. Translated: CASSFTGFPYNEQFF.

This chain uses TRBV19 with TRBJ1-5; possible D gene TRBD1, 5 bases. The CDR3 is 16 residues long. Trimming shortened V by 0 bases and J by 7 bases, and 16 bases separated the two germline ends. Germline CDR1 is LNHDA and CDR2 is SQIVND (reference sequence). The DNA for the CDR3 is TGTGCCAGTAGTATAGATTCGCCTAGAGGGGCACAGCCCCAGCATTTT. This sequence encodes CASSIDSPRGAQPQHF.

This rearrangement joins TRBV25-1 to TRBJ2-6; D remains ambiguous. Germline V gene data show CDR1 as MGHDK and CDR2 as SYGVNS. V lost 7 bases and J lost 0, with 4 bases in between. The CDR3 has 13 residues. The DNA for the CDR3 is TGTGCCAGCATTTCCTCTGGGGCCAACGTCCTGACTTTC. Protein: CASISSGANVLTF.

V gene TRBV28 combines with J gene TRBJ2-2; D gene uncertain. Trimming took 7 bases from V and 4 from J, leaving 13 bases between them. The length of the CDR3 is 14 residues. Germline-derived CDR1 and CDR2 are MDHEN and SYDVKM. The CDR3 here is CASISDLGTGELFF. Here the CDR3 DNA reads TGTGCCAGCATATCCGATCTGGGCACCGGGGAGCTGTTTTTT.

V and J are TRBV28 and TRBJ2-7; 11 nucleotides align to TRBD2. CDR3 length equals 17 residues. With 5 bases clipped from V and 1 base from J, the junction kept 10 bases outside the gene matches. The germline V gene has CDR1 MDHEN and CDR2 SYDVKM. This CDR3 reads CASSLDSGRAWSYEQYF. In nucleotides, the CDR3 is TGTGCCAGCAGTCTAGATAGCGGGAGGGCGTGGTCCTACGAGCAGTACTTC.

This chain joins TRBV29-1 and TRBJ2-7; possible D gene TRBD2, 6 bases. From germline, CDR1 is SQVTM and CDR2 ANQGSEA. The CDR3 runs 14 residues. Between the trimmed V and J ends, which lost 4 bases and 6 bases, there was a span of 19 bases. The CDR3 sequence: CSVVTSGLSSEQYF. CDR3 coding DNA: TGCAGCGTTGTTACTTCGGGACTTAGTAGCGAGCAGTACTTC.

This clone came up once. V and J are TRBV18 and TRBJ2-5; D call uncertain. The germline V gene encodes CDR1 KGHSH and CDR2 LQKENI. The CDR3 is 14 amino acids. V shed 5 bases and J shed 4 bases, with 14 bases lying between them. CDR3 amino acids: CASSAGSLGETQYF. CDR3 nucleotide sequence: TGTGCCAGCTCAGCCGGGTCCCTGGGAGAGACCCAGTACTTC.

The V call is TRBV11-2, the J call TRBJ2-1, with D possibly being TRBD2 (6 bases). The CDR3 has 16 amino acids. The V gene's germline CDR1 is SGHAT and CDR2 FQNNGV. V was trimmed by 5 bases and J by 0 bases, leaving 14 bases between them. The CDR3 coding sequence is TGTGCCAGCAGCCCCAGAGACGGGAGCTCCTACAATGAGCAGTTCTTC. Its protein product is CASSPRDGSSYNEQFF.

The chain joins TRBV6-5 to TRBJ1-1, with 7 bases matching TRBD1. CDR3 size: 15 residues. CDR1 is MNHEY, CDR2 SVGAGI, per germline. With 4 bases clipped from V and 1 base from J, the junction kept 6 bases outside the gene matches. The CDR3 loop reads CASSSTGTANTEAFF. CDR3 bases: TGTGCCAGCAGTTCCACCGGGACAGCGAACACTGAAGCTTTCTTT.

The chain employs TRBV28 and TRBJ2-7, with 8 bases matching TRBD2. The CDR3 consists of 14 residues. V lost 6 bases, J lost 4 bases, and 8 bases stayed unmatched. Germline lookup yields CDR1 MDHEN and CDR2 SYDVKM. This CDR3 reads CASSTGTSVYEQYF. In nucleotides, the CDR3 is TGTGCCAGCAGCACCGGGACTAGTGTATACGAGCAGTACTTC.